This TCR beta chain is drawn from a study of siplizumab effects on memory and regulatory T cells. Findings and limits, study-wide: Roughly 80-95% of dividing CD4+ or CD8+ clones were without an attributable naive or memory phenotype. In unstimulated cells, naive T cells appeared more diverse than memory T cells and seemed major alloresponse contributors.

For every sample, 75,000 to 100,000 TCR templates were assayed. The repertoire was sequenced with immunoSEQ multiplex PCR; TCRdb's copy has only in-frame clones and lacks some. The data hold tens of thousands of clones, with approximately 84% observed a single time. Unstimulated naive, memory, effector memory and TEMRA subsets were also sequenced, drawn from a few donor pairs. Germline CDR1 is LNHDA and CDR2 is SQIVND (reference sequence). V dropped 3 bases and J dropped 3; count of bases not matched to a gene: 6. The CDR3 has 15 residues. Only one count was recorded for this clone. Its antigen is currently unknown.

The V and J genes are TRBV19 and TRBJ2-7, with 9 nucleotides matching TRBD2. Sequencing was carried out using naive CD8+ T cells sorted from blood. The clonotype comes from a human donor in good health. CDR3 sequence: CASSMSGSGGYEQYF. The CDR3 DNA reads as TGTGCCAGTAGTATGTCAGGTAGCGGGGGCTACGAGCAGTACTTC.